These 23 T cell receptor beta chains came from one sample sequenced in a study of type 1 and type 2 diabetes patients. Amplification started from genomic DNA. The TCR beta CDR3 region was amplified using 30 forward and 13 reverse primers. TCRdb called the multiplex PCR reads again in MiXCR, with one record for every CDR3 protein. Of about 270,000 distinct CDR3 sequences in the sample, 47% were seen once. Source material: peripheral blood mononuclear cells (PBMCs). The receptors shown here come from a young man with type 2 diabetes.

The CDR3 bases are TGCAGTGCGAGAACACTCGACAAGCAGTTGGAGTACTTC. Translation gives CSARTLDKQLEYF. The chain uses TRBV20-1 and TRBJ2-7; D uncertain. V shed 6 bases and J shed 11 bases, with 23 bases lying between them. The CDR3 totals 13 residues. The germline CDR1 and CDR2 sequences are DFQATT and SNEGSKA (reference sequence).

This clonotype has only a few counts. The rearrangement uses TRBV20-1 and TRBJ2-1, with 7 bases fitting TRBD2. V shed 4 bases and J 0 bases; nucleotides not matched to a gene: 3. This CDR3 has 14 amino acids. From germline, CDR1 is DFQATT and CDR2 SNEGSKA (reference sequence). CDR3 amino acids: CSATSGSSYNEQFF. The CDR3 DNA follows: TGCAGTGCTACTAGCGGAAGCTCCTACAATGAGCAGTTCTTC.

The chain uses TRBV29-1 and TRBJ1-4, with 7 nucleotides matching TRBD1. This CDR3 comprises 13 residues. Looked up from germline, CDR1 is SQVTM and CDR2 is ANQGSEA. V shed 6 bases and J 4 bases; nucleotides not matched to a gene: 5. The CDR3, as DNA: TGCAGCGTAAAACAGGGGAGTAATGAAAAACTGTTTTTT. Translation: CSVKQGSNEKLFF.

This clonotype appeared a few times. The V call is TRBV19, the J call TRBJ2-5, with 14 bases matching TRBD2. Germline V gene data show CDR1 as LNHDA and CDR2 as SQIVND (reference sequence). The CDR3 extends over 20 amino acids. The trim removed 1 base at V and 2 bases at J, leaving 12 bases unmatched. The CDR3 DNA reads as TGTGCCAGTAGTATAGTTCGAGGGACTAGCGGGGGCCAACCACAAGAGACCCAGTACTTC. Residues: CASSIVRGTSGGQPQETQYF. The complete variable domain, with remaining parts taken from reference TRBV19 and TRBJ2-5, reads DGGITQSPKYLFRKEGQNVTLSCEQNLNHDAMYWYRQDPGQGLRLIYYSQIVNDFQKGDIAEGYSVSREKKESFPLTVTSAQKNPTAFYLCASSIVRGTSGGQPQETQYFGPGTRLLVL.

This clonotype was counted a few times. This chain connects TRBV20-1 to TRBJ2-1; 8 nucleotides align to TRBD2. This CDR3 has 18 residues. V trimming: 3 bases; J trimming: 5 bases; junction bases outside the gene matches: 18. Germline CDR1 DFQATT, CDR2 SNEGSKA (reference sequence). CDR3 DNA sequence: TGCAGTGCTAGCCTGGAAATAATTAGCGGGATCTGGGACAATGAGCAGTTCTTC. Amino acids: CSASLEIISGIWDNEQFF.

A word on this clonotype: No conserved phenylalanine or tryptophan is present at the end of the CDR3, so a read error is the likely explanation. This chain connects TRBV29-1 to TRBJ2-7; weak D call: TRBD1 (5 bases). The CDR3 is 15 residues long. Germline V gives CDR1 SQVTM, CDR2 ANQGSEA. The V end lost 3 bases, the J end lost 2 bases, and 17 bases lay between the germline ends. CDR3 nucleotide sequence: TGCAGCGTTGAGGCGGAAAAAGGGGATCCCTACGAGCAGTACCTC. Translation: CSVEAEKGDPYEQYL.

This rearrangement joins TRBV20-1 to TRBJ2-3; 8 bases line up with TRBD2. CDR1 is DFQATT and CDR2 is SNEGSKA in the germline V gene (reference sequence). V shed 0 bases, J shed 2 bases, and the junction held 4 bases outside the gene matches. This CDR3 region has 15 residues. For the CDR3, the DNA is TGCAGTGCTAGAGAAGGCGGGAGGATCACAGATACGCAGTATTTT. Its protein is CSAREGGRITDTQYF.

The rearrangement uses TRBV28 and TRBJ2-1; a weak D match, TRBD1 (6 bases). This CDR3 spans 13 amino acids. The V gene lost 4 bases and the J gene lost 7 bases, with 11 bases spanning the gap. CDR1 MDHEN and CDR2 SYDVKM come from the germline V gene. The chain's CDR3 is CASSYPQGNEQFF. The CDR3, as DNA: TGTGCCAGCAGTTACCCCCAGGGGAATGAGCAGTTCTTC.

Details on this clonotype: Possible read error: a much larger clone is one base away. The chain couples TRBV2 to TRBJ1-1; weak D call: TRBD1 (6 bases). Trimming cost V 4 bases and J 4 bases, with 10 bases left between them. Per the germline V gene, CDR1 is SNHLY and CDR2 is FYNNEI. The CDR3 runs 13 residues. CDR3 nucleotide sequence: TGTGCCAGCAGTGCCAAGGGGGGCACTGAAGCTTTCTTT. Its translation is CASSAKGGTEAFF.

Concerning this clonotype: An end of the junction differs from the germline gene, which may be a read error. This chain connects TRBV30 to TRBJ2-3; maybe TRBD2 (5 bases). CDR1 and CDR2 from the germline V gene are GTSNPN and SVGIG (reference sequence). The CDR3 spans 13 residues. The CDR3 spells CAGSREPTDTQYF. The CDR3 nucleotides read TGTGCCGGGAGCCGGGAACCCACAGATACGCAGTATTTT.

This clonotype was picked up a small number of times. The chain employs TRBV7-6 and TRBJ2-2, with D uncertain. The CDR3 runs 13 residues. Per the germline V gene, CDR1 is SGHVS and CDR2 is FNYEAQ. Trimming took off 4 bases at V and 6 bases at J, with 9 bases between the two ends. For the CDR3, the DNA is TGTGCCAGCAGCTCGGACCGGGCCGGGGAGCTGTTTTTT. It encodes CASSSDRAGELFF.

This clonotype has more than one count but fewer than ten. The rearrangement joins TRBV10-3 to TRBJ2-7; D remains unclear. Germline V gene lookup returns CDR1 ENHRY and CDR2 SYGVKD. The CDR3 sequence is 13 residues long. Between the trimmed V and J ends, which lost 7 bases and 0 bases, there was a span of 10 bases. The chain's CDR3 is CAIKPESSYEQYF. CDR3 coding DNA: TGTGCCATCAAACCGGAGAGCTCCTACGAGCAGTACTTC.

The chain carries TRBV20-1 and TRBJ1-3, with 7 bases that match TRBD1. The ends lost 2 bases at V and 4 bases at J; junction bases unmatched: 8. Germline assignment: CDR1 DFQATT and CDR2 SNEGSKA (reference sequence). This CDR3 contains 15 residues. The CDR3 DNA sequence: TGCAGTGCTAGATCCGAGACAGGGCTGGGAAACACCATATATTTT. Translated, it gives CSARSETGLGNTIYF.

This chain connects TRBV20-1 to TRBJ2-4; D perhaps matches TRBD2 (6 bases). The CDR3 runs 15 residues. Germline loops: CDR1 DFQATT, CDR2 SNEGSKA (reference sequence). V shed 3 bases and J shed 2 bases, with 14 bases lying between them. The CDR3 DNA is TGCAGTGCTAGGCGGGACGTTCGATCCAAAAACATTCAGTACTTC. Translating it yields CSARRDVRSKNIQYF.

This clonotype was observed a few times. In DNA form, the CDR3 reads TGCAGTGCCCAAGGGGGTACTTCGCCCTACGAGCAGTACTTC. Translating it yields CSAQGGTSPYEQYF. This chain connects TRBV20-1 to TRBJ2-7; weak D call: TRBD1 (6 bases). Trimming took off 6 bases at V and 2 bases at J, with 17 bases between the two ends. The length of the CDR3 is 14 residues. Germline CDR1 reads DFQATT; CDR2 reads SNEGSKA (reference sequence).

The rearrangement links TRBV19 to TRBJ1-2, with a possible D match to TRBD1 (6 bases). The CDR3 consists of 13 residues. Trimming stripped 5 bases from V and 1 base from J, with 8 bases between. Germline loops: CDR1 LNHDA, CDR2 SQIVND (reference sequence). The DNA of the CDR3 is TGTGCCAGTAGTCCACAGGGTAACTATGGCTACACCTTC. This encodes CASSPQGNYGYTF.

The chain joins TRBV28 to TRBJ1-1; a possible D gene is TRBD1 (5 bases). The ends were cut back, 8 bases at V and 5 bases at J, with 12 bases in the middle. This CDR3 spans 12 amino acids. The germline V gene encodes CDR1 MDHEN and CDR2 SYDVKM. In DNA, the CDR3 is TGTGCCAGCGGGGGTCGGGGGACTGAAGCTTTCTTT. Translated, it gives CASGGRGTEAFF.

The chain carries TRBV29-1 and TRBJ2-3, with a weak D call TRBD2 (6 bases). The CDR3 consists of 15 residues. The germline CDR1 and CDR2 sequences are SQVTM and ANQGSEA. The ends were cut back, 5 bases at V and 2 bases at J, with 17 bases in the middle. The CDR3 spells CSVSPVAGLTDTQYF. CDR3 coding DNA: TGCAGCGTTTCTCCGGTGGCGGGACTCACAGATACGCAGTATTTT.

The chain couples TRBV2 to TRBJ1-1, with D unresolved. The germline V gene has CDR1 SNHLY and CDR2 FYNNEI. The germline V and J ends were trimmed by 3 bases and 1 base, with 6 bases remaining between them. CDR3 length equals 13 residues. The CDR3, as DNA: TGTGCCAGCAGTGATGGAGGGAACACTGAAGCTTTCTTT. Translated: CASSDGGNTEAFF.

This clonotype was seen at least ten times. J is TRBJ2-1 and V is TRBV20-1; the D is unclear. The CDR3 loop spans 11 amino acids. Germline loops: CDR1 DFQATT, CDR2 SNEGSKA (reference sequence). V was clipped by 7 bases and J by 5 bases, with 9 bases between them. CDR3 loop: CSGPRHNEQFF. DNA of the CDR3: TGCAGTGGCCCACGACACAATGAGCAGTTCTTC.

The chain couples TRBV15 to TRBJ1-2, with D possibly being TRBD1 (5 bases). Trimming took 0 bases from V and 6 from J, leaving 23 bases between them. Germline values: CDR1 LNHNV, CDR2 YYDKDF (reference sequence). The CDR3 has 18 residues. CDR3 amino acids: CATSRERGVTRFLHGYTF. In DNA, the CDR3 is TGTGCCACCAGCAGAGAACGGGGGGTGACGCGATTTCTCCATGGCTACACCTTC.

A note on this clonotype: A much larger clone sits a single nucleotide away, making a read error possible. The V gene is TRBV7-2, the J gene TRBJ2-1, with 11 bases that match TRBD2. Looked up from germline, CDR1 is SGHTA and CDR2 is FQGNSA. The CDR3 totals 15 residues. V was pared by 7 bases and J by 8 bases, with 10 bases of the junction left unmatched. DNA for the CDR3: TGTGCCAGCAACCAAGGTCTAGCGGGAGGATATGAGCAGTTCTTC. This sequence encodes CASNQGLAGGYEQFF.

This chain joins TRBV7-6 and TRBJ2-7; D not certain. Looked up from germline, CDR1 is SGHVS and CDR2 is FNYEAQ. Deletions cut 1 base from V and 7 bases from J, with 11 bases between. This CDR3 has 13 amino acids. The CDR3 loop reads CASSLGFPREQYF. The CDR3 DNA sequence: TGTGCCAGCAGCTTAGGATTTCCGCGTGAGCAGTACTTC.